The clone carrying this TCR beta chain was picked up many times. Its antigen is still unknown. Each diagnosis drew on symptoms, thyroxine, TRAb, thyroid ultrasound and orbital computed tomography findings. The sample belongs to a study of T cells in Graves' hyperthyroidism and ophthalmopathy. Study-wide results and limits: A model using 13 V-J features told ophthalmopathy apart from stable hyperthyroidism.

The investigators amplified TCR beta CDR3 regions from RNA transcripts. An initial round of RT-PCR targeting the TCR CDR3 relied on the HTBI primer set. TCRdb reprocessed the multiplex PCR reads via MiXCR and lists one record per CDR3 protein. Of more than 500,000 distinct CDR3 sequences listed, roughly 14% are singletons. Sequencing was performed on blood. The TCR originated in a woman aged 40 to 50 with Graves' ophthalmopathy.

The CDR3 sequence is CASSLGVGLAGAGELFF. As DNA, the CDR3 is TGTGCCAGCAGCTTAGGAGTGGGGCTAGCGGGAGCCGGGGAGCTGTTTTTT. The rearrangement uses TRBV11-2 and TRBJ2-2; 10 bases match TRBD2. The trim removed 1 base at V and 6 bases at J, leaving 8 bases unmatched. The V gene's germline CDR1 is SGHAT and CDR2 FQNNGV. This CDR3 contains 17 residues.